These 27 T cell receptor beta chains were all obtained from the same sample, sequenced in a study of T cell responses to AZD1222 COVID-19 vaccine (dated by TCRdb to the early 2020s). Library generation was performed with the immunoSEQ multiplex PCR assay. Here the immuneACCESS table is served through TCRdb, limited to in-frame sequences with V and J called. Missing clones are a known gap in these copies; in checked studies unresolved V genes cover under half, and the rest lacks a known reason. The sample contains around 99,000 clones, about 93% of them found a single time. The ten largest make up approximately 5.6% of the sample. According to the study, the label for this sample's time point signals: about 28 days (+/-7) after the second vaccine dose. Material: peripheral blood, obtained 28 days after the second AZD1222 dose. All receptors come from an adult who received the AZD1222 COVID-19 vaccine.

This clone was seen just once. This chain connects TRBV14 to TRBJ1-2; D is undetermined. Trimming cost V 0 bases and J 8 bases, with 10 bases left between them. The CDR3 is made up of 13 amino acids. Germline CDR1 reads SGHDN; CDR2 reads FVKESK. CDR3 amino acids: CASSQDLGWGYTF. CDR3 nucleotide sequence: TGTGCCAGCAGCCAAGATCTGGGTTGGGGCTACACCTTC.

The J gene is TRBJ1-1, the V gene TRBV27; D not resolved. The CDR3 spans 12 residues. Trimming shortened V by 6 bases and J by 1 base, and 6 bases separated the two germline ends. Germline CDR1 reads MNHEY; CDR2 reads SMNVEV (reference sequence). The CDR3 sequence: CASREWNTEAFF. The CDR3 coding sequence is TGTGCCAGCAGAGAGTGGAACACTGAAGCTTTCTTT.

The chain combines TRBV6-5 with TRBJ1-4; tentatively, D is TRBD1 (6 bases). The CDR3 spans 15 residues. V shed 2 bases and J shed 5 bases, with 12 bases lying between them. Per germline, CDR1 MNHEY and CDR2 SVGAGI. For the CDR3, the DNA is TGTGCCAGCAGTTACGGTCAGGGGCCGAATGAAAAACTGTTTTTT. Protein product: CASSYGQGPNEKLFF.

This chain links TRBV6-4 with TRBJ2-1, with 8 positions matching TRBD1. Germline V gene data show CDR1 as MRHNA and CDR2 as SNTAGT. This CDR3 spans 16 amino acids. With V trimmed by 5 bases and J by 2 bases, 8 bases remained unmatched. In DNA, the CDR3 is TGTGCCAGCAGTCCATTTGGACAGGGTGCCTACAATGAGCAGTTCTTC. Translated: CASSPFGQGAYNEQFF.

The V gene is TRBV11-2, the J gene TRBJ1-3, with unresolved D. Germline CDR1 and CDR2: SGHAT and FQNNGV. The CDR3 consists of 13 residues. The V end was cut by 5 bases, the J end by 5 bases, with 10 bases between. CDR3: CASSPRTRNTIYF. As DNA, the CDR3 is TGTGCCAGCAGCCCTAGGACCCGAAACACCATATATTTT.

The chain recombines TRBV5-4 with TRBJ1-3, with 10 bases aligning to TRBD1. Trimming cost V 3 bases and J 5 bases; bases outside gene matches: 2. This CDR3 contains 14 residues. Per the germline V gene, CDR1 is SGHNT and CDR2 is YYREEE (reference sequence). In DNA form, the CDR3 reads TGTGCCAGCAGCTCGGGACAGGGGAGAAACACCATATATTTT. As protein: CASSSGQGRNTIYF.

The chain joins TRBV2 to TRBJ2-4; 9 nucleotides match TRBD1. The CDR3 is 16 residues long. Germline loops: CDR1 SNHLY, CDR2 FYNNEI. After removal of 1 base from V and 3 bases from J, the junction contained 4 bases not matched to a gene. CDR3 coding DNA: TGTGCCAGCAGTGAAGACAGGGGGCTTGACAAAAACATTCAGTACTTC. It is translated as CASSEDRGLDKNIQYF.

The rearrangement uses TRBV7-2 and TRBJ2-5; 12 nucleotides match TRBD2. The junction had 3 bases not matched to a gene; V was cut back by 5 bases and J by 5 bases. This CDR3 comprises 14 residues. Germline lookup yields CDR1 SGHTA and CDR2 FQGNSA. The CDR3 sequence is CASSRLAGGETQYF. CDR3 DNA: TGTGCCAGCAGCCGCCTAGCGGGGGGGGAGACCCAGTACTTC. Full variable domain (missing parts from reference TRBV7-2 and TRBJ2-5): GAGVSQSPSNKVTEKGKDVELRCDPISGHTALYWYRQSLGQGLEFLIYFQGNSAPDKSGLPSDRFSAERTGGSVSTLTIQRTQQEDSAVYLCASSRLAGGETQYFGPGTRLLVL.

This chain uses TRBV6-5 with TRBJ2-5, with D unresolved. Germline V gene data show CDR1 as MNHEY and CDR2 as SVGAGI. There are 13 residues in the CDR3. V was trimmed by 5 bases and J by 2 bases, leaving 9 bases between them. This CDR3 is CASSRNQQETQYF. In DNA form, the CDR3 reads TGTGCCAGCAGTCGAAACCAGCAAGAGACCCAGTACTTC.

The chain has TRBV5-8 and TRBJ1-1; D gene uncertain. Per germline, CDR1 SGHTS and CDR2 YDEGEE. The ends were cut back, 0 bases at V and 9 bases at J, with 12 bases in the middle. This CDR3 contains 13 residues. CDR3 nucleotide sequence: TGTGCCAGCAGCTTGGGACAAGGCCGAAAAGCTTTCTTT. Translated: CASSLGQGRKAFF.

V gene TRBV29-1 combines with J gene TRBJ1-2, with D maybe TRBD1 (6 bases). V was cut by 7 bases and J by 5 bases, with 17 bases left in between. The CDR3 has 13 amino acids. CDR1 and CDR2 from the germline V gene are SQVTM and ANQGSEA. DNA of the CDR3: TGCAGCGCAGGGACACCAACGGGTTATGGCTACACCTTC. This encodes CSAGTPTGYGYTF.

This chain links TRBV4-2 with TRBJ1-2; D is unresolved. Germline CDR1 LGHNA, CDR2 YNFKEQ. Trimming removed 4 bases at V and 4 bases at J, with 16 bases between. The CDR3 consists of 15 residues. DNA for the CDR3: TGTGCCAGCAGCCTAAGGGCGCAGGTAGTCTATGGCTACACCTTC. Amino acid sequence: CASSLRAQVVYGYTF.

The chain carries TRBV6-5 and TRBJ2-2; D gene unclear. Germline V gene lookup returns CDR1 MNHEY and CDR2 SVGAGI. This CDR3 has 14 residues. The germline V and J ends were trimmed by 8 bases and 0 bases, with 10 bases remaining between them. DNA for the CDR3: TGTGCCAGCCGACCGCTAGCGAACACCGGGGAGCTGTTTTTT. Encoded protein: CASRPLANTGELFF.

The chain joins TRBV28 to TRBJ1-1; TRBD1 aligns across 8 bases. From germline, CDR1 is MDHEN and CDR2 SYDVKM. The junction had 13 bases not matched to a gene; V was cut back by 5 bases and J by 5 bases. The CDR3 has 16 amino acids. CDR3 nucleotide sequence: TGTGCCAGCAGTCCACTACCCAGTAACAGGGGGACTGAAGCTTTCTTT. This gives the protein CASSPLPSNRGTEAFF.

This chain links TRBV2 with TRBJ1-1; TRBD1 might be the D (6 bases). V was shortened by 7 bases and J by 3 bases, with 12 bases between the two germline ends. CDR3 size: 13 residues. Germline values: CDR1 SNHLY, CDR2 FYNNEI. In DNA form, the CDR3 reads TGTGCCAGCAAAATACAGGGCTACACTGAAGCTTTCTTT. Its protein product is CASKIQGYTEAFF.

The rearrangement uses TRBV7-8 and TRBJ1-1; D unclear. There are 15 residues in the CDR3. Germline assignment: CDR1 SGHVS and CDR2 FQNEAQ. V lost 1 base, J lost 6 bases, and 15 bases lay in between. CDR3 coding DNA: TGTGCCAGCAGCTTAGGGTACCGGGGAGGTTCTGAAGCTTTCTTT. Its translation is CASSLGYRGGSEAFF.

This clone occurred a few times. The V call is TRBV6-6, the J call TRBJ2-2; maybe TRBD2 (5 bases). The CDR3 sequence is 18 residues long. The germline CDR1 and CDR2 sequences are MNHNY and SVGAGI (reference sequence). With 5 bases removed from V and 1 base from J, the gap between germline ends came to 20 bases. CDR3 region: CASSLSRGTPWNTGELFF. CDR3 DNA: TGTGCCAGCAGTCTTTCCCGGGGTACCCCCTGGAACACCGGGGAGCTGTTTTTT.

This rearrangement joins TRBV28 to TRBJ2-1; D ambiguous. Per germline, CDR1 MDHEN and CDR2 SYDVKM. CDR3 length equals 11 residues. V was cut by 2 bases and J by 6 bases, with 2 bases left in between. This chain's CDR3 is CASSLINEQFF. CDR3 DNA: TGTGCCAGCAGTTTAATCAATGAGCAGTTCTTC.

As DNA, the CDR3 is TGTGCCAGCAGTTTACCTCGGAACAATCAGCCCCAGCATTTT. Translating it yields CASSLPRNNQPQHF. The gene calls are TRBV28 and TRBJ1-5; D is unresolved. V lost 2 bases and J 3 bases, leaving 8 bases between the germline ends. Germline V gene lookup returns CDR1 MDHEN and CDR2 SYDVKM. This CDR3 contains 14 residues. The entire variable domain, with the rest obtained from reference TRBV28 and TRBJ1-5, is as follows: DVKVTQSSRYLVKRTGEKVFLECVQDMDHENMFWYRQDPGLGLRLIYFSYDVKMKEKGDIPEGYSVSREKKERFSLILESASTNQTSMYLCASSLPRNNQPQHFGDGTRLSIL.

The V call is TRBV10-1, the J call TRBJ2-7, with TRBD1 matching over 7 bases. Germline V gene sequence: CDR1 WNHNN, CDR2 SYGVQD (reference sequence). The CDR3 length is 13 residues. Losses at the gene ends were 4 bases for V and 9 bases for J; bases not matched to a gene: 9. The chain's CDR3 is CASSVTGPSAQYF. The DNA for the CDR3 is TGCGCCAGCAGTGTGACAGGGCCCAGTGCGCAGTACTTC.

V and J are TRBV15 and TRBJ1-5; D possibly corresponds to TRBD1 (6 bases). Germline CDR1 is LNHNV and CDR2 is YYDKDF (reference sequence). Trimming shortened V by 0 bases and J by 5 bases, and 11 bases separated the two germline ends. The CDR3 has 15 residues. The CDR3: CATSRDKGGHQPQHF. The CDR3 nucleotides read TGTGCCACCAGCAGAGATAAGGGGGGTCATCAGCCCCAGCATTTT.

This chain connects TRBV29-1 to TRBJ2-2, with D possibly matching TRBD1 (7 bases). CDR1 and CDR2 from the germline V gene are SQVTM and ANQGSEA. CDR3 length: 13 residues. With 4 bases removed from V and 5 bases from J, the gap between germline ends came to 11 bases. CDR3 DNA: TGCAGCGTTGCGGAGGGGGCAACCGGGGAGCTGTTTTTT. Its translation: CSVAEGATGELFF.

The chain employs TRBV29-1 and TRBJ1-3; unclear D gene. V was clipped by 7 bases and J by 0 bases, with 10 bases between them. This CDR3 is built from 13 residues. CDR1 is SQVTM and CDR2 is ANQGSEA in the germline V gene. CDR3 sequence: CSAFGDSGNTIYF. DNA for the CDR3: TGCAGCGCCTTTGGTGACTCTGGAAACACCATATATTTT.

The rearrangement links TRBV19 to TRBJ1-5; TRBD1 matches at 12 bases. CDR1 and CDR2 from the germline V gene are LNHDA and SQIVND (reference sequence). V shed 7 bases, J shed 6 bases, and the junction held 4 bases outside the gene matches. The CDR3 length is 14 residues. CDR3 sequence (DNA): TGTGCCAGTATATGGGACAGGGGGCTTCAGCCCCAGCATTTT. It translates to CASIWDRGLQPQHF.

The rearrangement links TRBV5-1 to TRBJ1-3; D unresolved. CDR1 and CDR2 (germline): SGHRS, YFSETQ. V shed 0 bases and J shed 2 bases, with 9 bases lying between them. The CDR3 covers 15 residues. The CDR3 sequence: CASSLVAGAGNTIYF. The CDR3 nucleotides read TGCGCCAGCAGCTTGGTCGCTGGGGCTGGAAACACCATATATTTT. The whole variable domain, filled in from reference TRBV5-1 and TRBJ1-3, reads KAGVTQTPRYLIKTRGQQVTLSCSPISGHRSVSWYQQTPGQGLQFLFEYFSETQRNKGNFPGRFSGRQFSNSRSEMNVSTLELGDSALYLCASSLVAGAGNTIYFGEGSWLTVV.

This chain links TRBV19 with TRBJ2-1, with TRBD2 identical over 9 bases. Germline-derived CDR1 and CDR2 are LNHDA and SQIVND (reference sequence). V was clipped by 4 bases and J by 7 bases; unmatched bases: 5. The CDR3 length is 14 residues. The DNA of the CDR3 is TGTGCCAGTAGTAGTAGCGGGAGTGGTAATGAGCAGTTCTTC. It encodes CASSSSGSGNEQFF.

The chain has TRBV19 and TRBJ1-1; maybe TRBD1 (6 bases). The CDR3 extends over 15 amino acids. Germline V gene data show CDR1 as LNHDA and CDR2 as SQIVND (reference sequence). V shed 1 base and J shed 0 bases, with 9 bases lying between them. The CDR3 reads CASSIGRGMNTEAFF. The CDR3 DNA reads TGTGCCAGTAGTATAGGCAGGGGAATGAACACTGAAGCTTTCTTT.